What follows is one T cell receptor (beta chain) and its context. In blood CD8+ and CD4+ T cells, TCR beta underwent sequencing. This entry comes from a study of CD8 T cells in Susac syndrome. RNA, at about 0.45 to 1 ug, was reverse transcribed with random hexamers. An immunoSEQ multiplex PCR generated amplified TCR beta CDR3 products spanning 54 Vbeta and 13 Jbeta. TCRdb reanalysed the immunoSEQ multiplex PCR reads using MiXCR and keeps one entry per CDR3 protein. The repertoire includes about 180,000 distinct CDR3 sequences, approximately 95% of them detected once, and around 0.16% sits in the top ten. Between the trimmed V and J ends, which lost 2 bases and 1 base, there was a span of 9 bases. Germline V gene sequence: CDR1 SGHNT, CDR2 YYREEE (reference sequence). The CDR3 spans 14 residues.

Sequenced sample: CD8+ T cells from PBMCs. J is TRBJ1-1 and V is TRBV5-4; D unresolved. The receptor's source is a human donor with multiple sclerosis. DNA for the CDR3: TGTGCCAGCAGCTTTAGGACCGCGAACACTGAAGCTTTCTTT. Encoded protein: CASSFRTANTEAFF.